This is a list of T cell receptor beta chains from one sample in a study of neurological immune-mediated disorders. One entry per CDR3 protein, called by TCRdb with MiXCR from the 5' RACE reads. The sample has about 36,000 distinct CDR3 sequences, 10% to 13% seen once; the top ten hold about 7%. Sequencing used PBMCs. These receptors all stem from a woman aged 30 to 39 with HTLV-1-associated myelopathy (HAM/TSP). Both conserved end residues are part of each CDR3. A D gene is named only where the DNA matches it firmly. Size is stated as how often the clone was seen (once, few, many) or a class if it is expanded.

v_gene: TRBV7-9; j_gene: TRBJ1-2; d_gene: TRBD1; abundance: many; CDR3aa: CASSRTGGYGYTF; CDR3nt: TGTGCCAGCAGCCGTACAGGGGGCTATGGCTACACCTTC
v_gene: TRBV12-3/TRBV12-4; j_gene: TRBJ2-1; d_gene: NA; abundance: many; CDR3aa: CASSSPPENNEQFF; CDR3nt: TGTGCCAGCAGTTCCCCTCCGGAGAACAATGAGCAGTTCTTC
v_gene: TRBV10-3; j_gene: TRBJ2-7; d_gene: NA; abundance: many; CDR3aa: CAISEVREEQYF; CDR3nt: TGTGCCATCAGTGAAGTGAGGGAGGAGCAGTACTTC
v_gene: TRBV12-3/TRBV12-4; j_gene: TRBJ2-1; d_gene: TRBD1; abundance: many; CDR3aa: CASSPSGGAYNEQFF; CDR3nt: TGTGCCAGCAGTCCCTCAGGGGGCGCTTACAATGAGCAGTTCTTC
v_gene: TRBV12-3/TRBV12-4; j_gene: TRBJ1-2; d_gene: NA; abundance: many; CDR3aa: CASSLFPQEYYGYTF; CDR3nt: TGTGCCAGCAGTTTATTTCCCCAGGAGTACTATGGCTACACCTTC
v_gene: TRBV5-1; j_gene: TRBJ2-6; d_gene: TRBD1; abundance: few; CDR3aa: CASSLAPTGAGANVLTF; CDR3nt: TGCGCCAGCAGCTTGGCCCCGACAGGGGCTGGGGCCAACGTCCTGACTTTC
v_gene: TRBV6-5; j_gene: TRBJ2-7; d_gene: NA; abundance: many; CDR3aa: CASSGPRRGVYEQYF; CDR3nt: TGTGCCAGCAGTGGTCCCAGGAGGGGGGTCTACGAGCAGTACTTC
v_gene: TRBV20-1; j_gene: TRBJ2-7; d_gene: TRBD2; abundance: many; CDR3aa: CSASRTSGGHEQYF; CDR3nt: TGCAGTGCCTCCCGGACTAGCGGGGGCCACGAGCAGTACTTC
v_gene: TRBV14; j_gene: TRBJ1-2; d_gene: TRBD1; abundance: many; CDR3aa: CASSQWDSYGYTF; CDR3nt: TGTGCCAGCAGCCAGTGGGACAGCTATGGCTACACCTTC
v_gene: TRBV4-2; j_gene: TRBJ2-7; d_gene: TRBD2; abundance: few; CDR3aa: CASSQDPAGDSYSYEQYF; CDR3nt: TGTGCCAGCAGCCAAGATCCAGCGGGGGATTCTTACTCCTACGAGCAGTACTTC
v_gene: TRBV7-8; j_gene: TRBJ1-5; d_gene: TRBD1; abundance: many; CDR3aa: CASSRTGGGSNQPQHF; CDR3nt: TGTGCCAGCAGCCGAACAGGGGGTGGAAGCAATCAGCCCCAGCATTTT
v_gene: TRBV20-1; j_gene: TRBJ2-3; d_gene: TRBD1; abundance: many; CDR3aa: CSARDVGQGTDTQYF; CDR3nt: TGCAGTGCTAGAGATGTGGGACAGGGAACAGATACGCAGTATTTT
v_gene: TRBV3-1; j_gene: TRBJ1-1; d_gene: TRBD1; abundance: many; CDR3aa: CASSQVQGARTEAFF; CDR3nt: TGTGCCAGCAGCCAAGTACAGGGGGCGAGGACTGAAGCTTTCTTT
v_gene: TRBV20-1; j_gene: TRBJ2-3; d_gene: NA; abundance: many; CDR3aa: CSARRPRQSTDTQYF; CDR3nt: TGCAGTGCTAGGAGGCCCCGACAGAGCACAGATACGCAGTATTTT
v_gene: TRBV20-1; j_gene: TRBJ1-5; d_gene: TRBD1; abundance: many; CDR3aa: CSAGDRGINQPQHF; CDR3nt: TGCAGTGCTGGGGACAGGGGGATCAATCAGCCCCAGCATTTT
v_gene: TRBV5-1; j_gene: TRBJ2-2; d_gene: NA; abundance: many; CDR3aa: CASSMRPSDTGELFF; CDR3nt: TGCGCCAGCAGCATGCGGCCGTCGGACACCGGGGAGCTGTTTTTT
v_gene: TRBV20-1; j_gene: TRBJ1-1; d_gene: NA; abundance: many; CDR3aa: CSARIGSPNTEAFF; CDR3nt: TGCAGTGCTAGGATCGGATCTCCGAACACTGAAGCTTTCTTT
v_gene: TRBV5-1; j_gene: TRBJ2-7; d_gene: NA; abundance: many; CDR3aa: CASSSIIEGEQYF; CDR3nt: TGCGCCAGCAGCTCTATTATCGAGGGCGAGCAGTACTTC
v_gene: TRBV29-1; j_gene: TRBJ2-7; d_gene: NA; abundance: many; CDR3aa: CSVEGVGSEQYF; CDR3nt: TGCAGCGTTGAGGGTGTCGGGAGCGAGCAGTACTTC
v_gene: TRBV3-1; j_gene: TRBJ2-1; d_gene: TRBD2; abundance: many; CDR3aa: CASSQGSRGGRDEQFF; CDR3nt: TGTGCCAGCAGCCAGGGTAGCCGGGGGGGCCGAGATGAGCAGTTCTTC
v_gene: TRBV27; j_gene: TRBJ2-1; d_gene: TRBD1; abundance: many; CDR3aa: CASSNRGKQFF; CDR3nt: TGTGCCAGCAGCAACAGGGGAAAGCAGTTCTTC
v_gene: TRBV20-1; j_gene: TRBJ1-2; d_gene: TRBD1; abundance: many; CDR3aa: CSAREGTDFGYTF; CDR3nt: TGCAGTGCTAGAGAAGGGACAGACTTTGGCTACACCTTC
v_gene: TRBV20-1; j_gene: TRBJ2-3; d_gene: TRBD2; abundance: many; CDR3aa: CSAYPSGGARDTQYF; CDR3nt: TGCAGTGCTTACCCGTCGGGGGGGGCCCGAGATACGCAGTATTTT
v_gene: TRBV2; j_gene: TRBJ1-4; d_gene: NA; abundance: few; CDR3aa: CASSAQGLTNEKLFF; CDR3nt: TGTGCCAGCAGCGCCCAGGGGTTAACTAATGAAAAACTGTTTTTT
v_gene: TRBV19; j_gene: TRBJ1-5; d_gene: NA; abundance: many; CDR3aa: CASSRSSSNQPQHF; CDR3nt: TGTGCCAGTAGTAGGAGTTCTAGCAATCAGCCCCAGCATTTT